Listed here are 24 T cell receptor beta chains from one sample, sequenced in a study of T-cell reconstitution after alpha-beta-depleted transplantation in children. The library targeted TCRbeta and was prepared with unique molecular identifiers. TCRdb recomputed calls from the PCR reads with MiXCR, one row per CDR3 protein. The sample has hundreds of thousands of distinct CDR3 sequences, approximately 16% seen once. Sequenced material: PBMCs from the stem cell graft donor, taken from the stem cell graft. Every receptor here comes from a human donor who donated a stem cell graft to a child with acute myeloid leukemia.

The chain employs TRBV11-2 and TRBJ2-5, with 8 bases aligning to TRBD2. CDR1 SGHAT and CDR2 FQNNGV come from the germline V gene. J lost 5 bases, V lost 5 bases, and 19 bases had no gene match. The CDR3 has 18 amino acids. CDR3 in DNA: TGTGCCAGCAGCCAGATAACGTATCCGGGGGGGGCGAAGGAGACCCAGTACTTC. Translating gives CASSQITYPGGAKETQYF.

There are many counts of this clonotype. This rearrangement joins TRBV12-3 or TRBV12-4 to TRBJ2-1; D may match TRBD1 or TRBD2 (5 bases each). The ends were cut back, 6 bases at V and 10 bases at J, with 13 bases in the middle. The CDR3 consists of 12 residues. In DNA form, the CDR3 reads TGTGCCAGCAGCTACCCTCGGGGCGAGCAGTTCTTC. This encodes CASSYPRGEQFF.

This chain joins TRBV6-2 or TRBV6-3 and TRBJ2-1, with D perhaps given as TRBD1 or TRBD2 (5 bases each). V gave up 8 bases and J gave up 7 bases, with 15 bases separating them. The germline gives CDR1 MNHEY, CDR2 SVGEGT. This CDR3 is built from 13 residues. For the CDR3, the DNA is TGTGCCAGCGTTCACGGGACGCGGAATGAGCAGTTCTTC. It specifies CASVHGTRNEQFF.

This sequence joins TRBV13 and TRBJ1-4; D unclear. The germline CDR1 and CDR2 sequences are PRHDT and FYEKMQ (reference sequence). The CDR3 length is 14 residues. V lost 5 bases to trimming and J lost 7 bases, with 14 bases between them. The CDR3 reads CASSNSGRFEKLFF. The CDR3 coding sequence is TGTGCCAGCAGCAACAGCGGACGGTTTGAAAAACTGTTTTTT.

This chain uses TRBV7-2 with TRBJ2-2; 9 bases match TRBD2. This CDR3 is built from 17 residues. V trimming: 7 bases; J trimming: 0 bases; junction bases outside the gene matches: 9. Germline values: CDR1 SGHTA, CDR2 FQGNSA. This CDR3 is CASKSGGTPPNTGELFF. CDR3 sequence (DNA): TGTGCCAGCAAAAGCGGGGGGACGCCTCCGAACACCGGGGAGCTGTTTTTT.

This clonotype was detected a few times. The J gene is TRBJ1-4, the V gene TRBV7-2, with TRBD1 matching 7 bases. V was pared by 5 bases and J by 4 bases, with 4 bases of the junction left unmatched. The CDR3 is 14 residues long. CDR1 SGHTA and CDR2 FQGNSA come from the germline V gene. CDR3 nucleotide sequence: TGTGCCAGCAGCACCGGACAGGATAATGAAAAACTGTTTTTT. Its translation is CASSTGQDNEKLFF.

This clonotype was recorded at least ten times. In nucleotides, the CDR3 is TGTGCCAGCAGATCGCTAGCGGGAGGATACAATGAGCAGTTCTTC. Protein sequence: CASRSLAGGYNEQFF. The J gene is TRBJ2-1, the V gene TRBV6-1; 11 nucleotides line up with TRBD2. Trimming took 6 bases from V and 4 from J; bases not matched to a gene: 5. Germline V gene data show CDR1 as MNHNS and CDR2 as SASEGT. The CDR3 spans 15 residues.

The rearrangement uses TRBV7-2 and TRBJ1-6, with TRBD1 identical over 10 bases. Germline V gene data show CDR1 as SGHTA and CDR2 as FQGNSA. The CDR3 has 15 amino acids. V lost 4 bases to trimming and J lost 7 bases; unmatched junction nucleotides: 4. CDR3 residues: CASSSRTGGNSPLHF. The CDR3 nucleotides read TGTGCCAGCAGCTCCCGGACAGGGGGAAATTCACCCCTCCACTTT.

The table lists this clonotype with many counts. The J gene is TRBJ2-3, the V gene TRBV20-1, with 10 bases aligning to TRBD2. This CDR3 has 16 residues. J was trimmed by 2 bases and V by 4 bases; bases with no gene match: 9. Germline V gene data show CDR1 as DFQATT and CDR2 as SNEGSKA (reference sequence). CDR3: CSATPLLAGLTDTQYF. DNA for the CDR3: TGCAGTGCTACTCCCTTACTAGCGGGGCTCACAGATACGCAGTATTTT.

This clonotype has at least ten counts. The rearrangement joins TRBV29-1 to TRBJ1-2; 9 bases agree with TRBD1. V lost 1 base to trimming and J lost 6 bases; unmatched junction nucleotides: 6. CDR1 is SQVTM and CDR2 is ANQGSEA in the germline V gene. The CDR3 has 14 residues. The CDR3 DNA is TGCAGCGTTGAAGCGGGACAGGGCATCCATGGCTACACCTTC. Translated, it gives CSVEAGQGIHGYTF.

The chain joins TRBV4-1 to TRBJ2-2; 7 bases align to TRBD1. V shed 0 bases and J 4 bases; nucleotides not matched to a gene: 20. CDR1 and CDR2 (germline): MGHRA, YSYEKL. The CDR3 loop spans 21 amino acids. The CDR3 DNA sequence: TGCGCCAGCAGCCAAGATTTCCTGCTCACCGACAGGGAAGAGGGCACCGGGGAGCTGTTTTTT. Protein sequence: CASSQDFLLTDREEGTGELFF.

The chain couples TRBV20-1 to TRBJ2-5; perhaps TRBD2 as D (5 bases). Germline V CDR1 and CDR2: DFQATT, SNEGSKA (reference sequence). The CDR3 is made up of 13 amino acids. Trimming removed 5 bases from V and 0 bases from J, with 10 bases in between. In DNA, the CDR3 is TGCAGTGCTTTTTCGAGGGACCAAGAGACCCAGTACTTC. Protein: CSAFSRDQETQYF.

This clonotype appeared many times. This chain uses TRBV10-3 with TRBJ1-1, with D perhaps matching TRBD1 (6 bases). V lost 5 bases and J 8 bases, leaving 18 bases between the germline ends. The germline V gene encodes CDR1 ENHRY and CDR2 SYGVKD. The CDR3 is 14 residues long. The CDR3 is CAISQTQGLTEAFF. The CDR3 DNA is TGTGCCATCAGTCAGACTCAGGGGCTAACCGAAGCTTTCTTT.

The table lists this clonotype with many counts. The chain combines TRBV20-1 with TRBJ1-6; possible D gene TRBD1, 5 bases. Germline V gives CDR1 DFQATT, CDR2 SNEGSKA (reference sequence). The V end was cut by 1 base, the J end by 7 bases, with 11 bases between. The CDR3 has 14 amino acids. The CDR3 sequence is CSARGDGSNSPLHF. In DNA, the CDR3 is TGCAGTGCTAGAGGGGACGGCTCAAATTCACCCCTCCACTTT.

This clonotype was counted a few times. The DNA is left out, because the CDR3 cannot be placed on it with certainty; the CDR3 is given as TCRdb lists it. This chain uses TRBV20-1 with TRBJ2-6; the D call of TRBD1 is as the table states it, not checked on the DNA. The germline gives CDR1 DFQATT, CDR2 SNEGSKA (reference sequence). The CDR3 numbers 23 amino acids, ends counted. The CDR3 sequence is CSATSALWGQRPDFRGRANVLTF.

This clonotype was counted ten times or more. The J gene is TRBJ1-2, the V gene TRBV6-5, with 11 bases aligning to TRBD1. V gave up 5 bases and J gave up 8 bases; unmatched junction bases: 13. The CDR3 sequence is 16 residues long. Germline V gene sequence: CDR1 MNHEY, CDR2 SVGAGI. CDR3 nucleotides: TGTGCCAGCAGTCCGTGGGGGGGACAGGGGGAAGAGGGCTACACCTTC. It specifies CASSPWGGQGEEGYTF.

There are many counts of this clonotype. The J gene is TRBJ2-1, the V gene TRBV18; 13 bases line up with TRBD2. The CDR3 consists of 16 residues. V was clipped by 3 bases and J by 6 bases; unmatched bases: 5. In germline, CDR1 is KGHSH, CDR2 LQKENI. The CDR3 DNA reads as TGTGCCAGCTCACCGATAACTAGCGGGGGGGCCAATGAGCAGTTCTTC. It translates to CASSPITSGGANEQFF.

This clonotype was recorded at least ten times. The chain has TRBV5-5 and TRBJ2-1, with D possibly being TRBD1 or TRBD2 (5 bases each). This CDR3 has 13 residues. With 4 bases removed from V and 6 bases from J, the gap between germline ends came to 11 bases. CDR1 is SGHKS, CDR2 YYEKEE, per germline (reference sequence). The CDR3 loop is CASSPGTTNEQFF. CDR3 nucleotide sequence: TGTGCCAGCAGCCCTGGGACCACCAATGAGCAGTTCTTC.

This clonotype was seen repeatedly, ten times or more. This CDR3 is CSARVGGIGEAFF. The CDR3 nucleotides are TGCAGTGCTAGAGTAGGAGGGATAGGTGAAGCTTTCTTT. The chain links TRBV20-1 to TRBJ1-1; D unclear. Per the germline V gene, CDR1 is DFQATT and CDR2 is SNEGSKA (reference sequence). The CDR3 sequence is 13 residues long. V lost 1 base and J lost 7, with 13 bases in between.

This clonotype was seen many times. The CDR3 DNA is TGTGCCAGCAGGCGGTTAGACAGGGCTACTGGGGCCAACGTCCTGACTTTC. This encodes CASRRLDRATGANVLTF. The chain employs TRBV11-1 and TRBJ2-6; 7 bases fit TRBD1. Germline V gene data show CDR1 as SGHAT and CDR2 as FQDESV (reference sequence). The trim removed 6 bases at V and 2 bases at J, leaving 10 bases unmatched. The CDR3 has 17 residues.

The chain couples TRBV30 to TRBJ2-7, with D maybe TRBD1 (5 bases). The CDR3 extends over 13 amino acids. CDR1 is GTSNPN, CDR2 SVGIG, per germline (reference sequence). V was shortened by 4 bases and J by 2 bases, with 12 bases between the two germline ends. In DNA, the CDR3 is TGTGCCTGGACCCCGACAGAAACCTACGAGCAGTACTTC. Protein sequence: CAWTPTETYEQYF.

This clonotype turned up a few times. The V and J genes are TRBV7-2 and TRBJ2-3, with TRBD2 as a possible D gene (5 bases). The CDR3 spans 16 residues. Germline V gives CDR1 SGHTA, CDR2 FQGNSA. Trimming left V 4 bases short and J 1 base short, with 15 bases between. The CDR3 DNA is TGTGCCAGCAGCTCCCTTCCCCCCGGGGGCACAGATACGCAGTATTTT. This gives the protein CASSSLPPGGTDTQYF.

This clonotype was observed a handful of times. The chain combines TRBV12-3 or TRBV12-4 with TRBJ2-3; weak D call: TRBD2 (6 bases). V lost 1 base and J 2 bases, leaving 13 bases between the germline ends. This CDR3 comprises 16 residues. CDR3 sequence (DNA): TGTGCCAGCAGTTTAGTGGCGGGGAGTAACACAGATACGCAGTATTTT. Translated, it gives CASSLVAGSNTDTQYF.

In its sample, this clonotype was seen a few times. The rearrangement joins TRBV12-3 or TRBV12-4 to TRBJ1-1; no clear D gene. The ends were cut back, 3 bases at V and 3 bases at J, with 8 bases in the middle. This CDR3 has 13 amino acids. The CDR3 DNA reads as TGTGCCAGCAGTTTTGGGGAGGACACTGAAGCTTTCTTT. Protein product: CASSFGEDTEAFF.